These T cell receptor beta chains were read from a single sample in a study of blood T cells in healthy people across ages. Each CDR3 protein is one row after TCRdb ran MiXCR on the 5' RACE reads. The table includes about 1.1 million distinct CDR3 sequences, roughly two fifths detected once. Source material: blood. The receptors shown here come from a man aged 18 to 30 in good health. The CDR3 runs from the conserved cysteine through the conserved F or W. Each record gives: J gene, D gene, clone size, V gene, CDR3 DNA, CDR3 protein. A D gene is named only where the DNA matches it firmly. The size of a clone is reported for some rows only, either as once, few or many, or as a class for expanded clones.

j_call: TRBJ1-2
d_call: .
clone_size: .
v_call: TRBV6-5
cdr3_nt: TGTGCCGGCAGTCCTACCTTTACAGGGAACTATGGCTACACCTTC
cdr3_aa: CAGSPTFTGNYGYTF

j_call: TRBJ1-2
d_call: .
clone_size: many
v_call: TRBV4-1
cdr3_nt: TGCGCCAGCAGCCAAGTGGGCGACAGCAAGTATGGCTACACCTTC
cdr3_aa: CASSQVGDSKYGYTF

j_call: TRBJ1-4
d_call: .
clone_size: .
v_call: TRBV28
cdr3_nt: TGTGCCTGCAGCCAGGGCCGACCAACTAATGAAAAACTGTTTTTT
cdr3_aa: CACSQGRPTNEKLFF

j_call: TRBJ1-2
d_call: .
clone_size: once
v_call: TRBV28
cdr3_nt: TGTGCCAGCAGCATCACGGACGGGGCGTTCTCCACTGGCTACACCTTC
cdr3_aa: CASSITDGAFSTGYTF

j_call: TRBJ1-2
d_call: .
clone_size: few
v_call: TRBV7-9
cdr3_nt: TGTGCCAGCAGCTTAGGTGACAACGAGTACAACTATGGCTACACCTTC
cdr3_aa: CASSLGDNEYNYGYTF

j_call: TRBJ1-1
d_call: .
clone_size: few
v_call: TRBV6-6
cdr3_nt: TGTGCCAGCAGTTACGGAACAGGCCCCATTTCCGAAGCTTTCTTT
cdr3_aa: CASSYGTGPISEAFF

j_call: TRBJ2-3
d_call: .
clone_size: .
v_call: TRBV15
cdr3_nt: TGTGCCACCAGCAGAGATTCGCGCGGGAGCACAGATACGCAGTATTTT
cdr3_aa: CATSRDSRGSTDTQYF

j_call: TRBJ2-2
d_call: TRBD1
clone_size: .
v_call: TRBV7-8
cdr3_nt: TGTGCCAGCAGCTTATCGCGACAGGGAATAAACACCGGGGAGCTGTTTTTT
cdr3_aa: CASSLSRQGINTGELFF

j_call: TRBJ1-3
d_call: TRBD1
clone_size: .
v_call: TRBV4-1
cdr3_nt: TGCGCCAGCAGACAGGGGGCGCGTGGAAACACCATATATTTT
cdr3_aa: CASRQGARGNTIYF

j_call: TRBJ2-1
d_call: .
clone_size: .
v_call: TRBV4-3
cdr3_nt: TGCGCCAGCAGCCAAGTGAGTTATAGGTTCTACAATGAGCAGTTCTTC
cdr3_aa: CASSQVSYRFYNEQFF

j_call: TRBJ2-3
d_call: TRBD2
clone_size: few
v_call: TRBV5-1
cdr3_nt: TGCGCCAGCAGCGAGAGCGGGGCTCAAGATACGCAGTATTTT
cdr3_aa: CASSESGAQDTQYF

j_call: TRBJ2-7
d_call: .
clone_size: once
v_call: TRBV27
cdr3_nt: TGTGCCAGCAGTTTAGCACTTCGTGGGGATTCATACAATGAGCAGTACTTC
cdr3_aa: CASSLALRGDSYNEQYF

j_call: TRBJ2-1
d_call: TRBD2
clone_size: .
v_call: TRBV6-5
cdr3_nt: TGTGCCAGCAGTTACCAGCGGGGGGATAACAATGAGCAGTTCTTC
cdr3_aa: CASSYQRGDNNEQFF

j_call: TRBJ2-3
d_call: .
clone_size: many
v_call: TRBV29-1
cdr3_nt: TGCAGCTCAAGGCTACTCACAGATACGCAGTATTTT
cdr3_aa: CSSRLLTDTQYF

j_call: TRBJ2-3
d_call: TRBD2
clone_size: .
v_call: TRBV6-2/TRBV6-3
cdr3_nt: TGTGCCAGCAGTTACTCGACTAGCGGGGCCGCAGATACGCAGTATTTT
cdr3_aa: CASSYSTSGAADTQYF

j_call: TRBJ2-1
d_call: .
clone_size: .
v_call: TRBV12-5
cdr3_nt: TGTGCTAGTGGTTTGGGGTCAGGGCCAAAACCTTCCTTGACCTACAATGAGCAGTTCTTC
cdr3_aa: CASGLGSGPKPSLTYNEQFF

j_call: TRBJ1-2
d_call: .
clone_size: few
v_call: TRBV20-1
cdr3_nt: TGCAGTGCTAGAGCGGGGAGGAAGGACTATGGCTACACCTTC
cdr3_aa: CSARAGRKDYGYTF

j_call: TRBJ2-3
d_call: TRBD2
clone_size: .
v_call: TRBV20-1
cdr3_nt: TGCAGTGCTTCCAGGACTAGCGGGGGGCCGTCTATCACAGATACGCAGTATTTT
cdr3_aa: CSASRTSGGPSITDTQYF

j_call: TRBJ2-7
d_call: TRBD2
clone_size: many
v_call: TRBV2
cdr3_nt: TGTGCCAGCAGGAGACTAGCGGGCGCCTACGAGCAGTACTTC
cdr3_aa: CASRRLAGAYEQYF

j_call: TRBJ2-5
d_call: TRBD1
clone_size: .
v_call: TRBV20-1
cdr3_nt: TGCAGTGCTTTAGACAGGGAATTTTACCAAGAGACCCAGTACTTC
cdr3_aa: CSALDREFYQETQYF

j_call: TRBJ2-3
d_call: .
clone_size: .
v_call: TRBV9
cdr3_nt: TGTGCCAACAGCGGACCCGCGGCAGATACGCAGTATTTT
cdr3_aa: CANSGPAADTQYF

j_call: TRBJ1-2
d_call: .
clone_size: few
v_call: TRBV6-6
cdr3_nt: TGTGCCAGCAGTTACTGGGCAGGGGCCTCTTATGGCTACACCTTC
cdr3_aa: CASSYWAGASYGYTF